Below are 23 T cell receptor beta chains sequenced from a single sample in a study of vaccination and CD4 T cells after COVID-19 (dated by TCRdb to about 2022). This specimen's treatment or condition label, per the study, means: roughly ten-day PBMC culture with coronavirus spike peptide pools or control peptides (ViraFEST assay). Library preparation employed PCR. TCRdb records Illumina iSeq 100 as the sequencer. DNA from cultured CD4+ T cells was subjected to TCR sequencing with the Oncomine TCR Beta short-read assay at the Johns Hopkins FTIC core. The public reads were quality trimmed at Q25 with fastp and then assembled into clones with MiXCR by TCRdb, keeping productive beta chains. Rows are unified per CDR3 protein, each entry keeping the most common DNA and genes. The table for this sample lists around 10,000 distinct CDR3 sequences; about 56% of them were counted only once. The top ten constitute 20% to 25% of the sample.

These TCRs are of unknown antigen specificity. Sequenced: CD4+ T cells from blood, cultured in vitro. Source of these receptors: a human donor who had recovered from COVID-19.

The rearrangement links TRBV7-9 to TRBJ1-6; D remains unclear. The germline CDR1 and CDR2 sequences are SEHNR and FQNEAQ (reference sequence). The CDR3 runs 16 residues. The V and J ends lost 5 bases and 0 bases respectively, with 11 bases between them. The CDR3 DNA follows: TGTGCCAGCAGCCCCGCAGGAAGCTCCTATAATTCACCCCTCCACTTT. Amino acids: CASSPAGSSYNSPLHF.

In its sample, this clonotype was seen once. This chain uses TRBV7-9 with TRBJ2-1, with TRBD1 identical over 9 bases. The CDR3 loop spans 14 amino acids. Germline CDR1 SEHNR, CDR2 FQNEAQ (reference sequence). V shed 3 bases, J shed 6 bases, and the junction held 3 bases outside the gene matches. The CDR3 coding sequence is TGTGCCAGCAGCTTGGGACAGGGAACCAATGAGCAGTTCTTC. Translation: CASSLGQGTNEQFF.

This chain connects TRBV4-3 to TRBJ2-2; 14 bases map to TRBD2. The J segment lost 4 bases and the V segment lost 2 bases, leaving 3 bases of the junction unmatched. The germline CDR1 and CDR2 sequences are LGHNA and YSLEER. This CDR3 is 17 amino acids long. The CDR3 loop is CASSQQGLAGGTGELFF. The CDR3 DNA follows: TGCGCCAGCAGCCAACAAGGACTAGCGGGAGGCACCGGGGAGCTGTTTTTT.

The genes are TRBV6-4 and TRBJ1-5; TRBD1 is a possible D gene (5 bases). V was pared by 5 bases and J by 4 bases, with 12 bases between. The CDR3 has 14 residues. In germline, CDR1 is MRHNA, CDR2 SNTAGT. This chain's CDR3 is CASSYTGLNQPQHF. In DNA form, the CDR3 reads TGTGCCAGCAGTTACACGGGGCTTAATCAGCCCCAGCATTTT.

This clonotype was counted a single time. The chain carries TRBV28 and TRBJ2-4; D is possibly TRBD2 (6 bases). Trimming shortened V by 4 bases and J by 0 bases, and 10 bases separated the two germline ends. The CDR3 has 15 residues. Germline-derived CDR1 and CDR2 are MDHEN and SYDVKM. CDR3 nucleotides: TGTGCCAGCAGTTCTAGCGTTCTAGCCAAAAACATTCAGTACTTC. Its translation: CASSSSVLAKNIQYF.

The chain couples TRBV7-9 to TRBJ2-2; either TRBD1 or TRBD2 may fit D (6 bases each). CDR1 and CDR2 from the germline V gene are SEHNR and FQNEAQ (reference sequence). Trimming shortened V by 4 bases and J by 5 bases, and 11 bases separated the two germline ends. The CDR3 has 14 amino acids. This CDR3 is CASSSRRGTGELFF. CDR3 nucleotide sequence: TGTGCCAGCAGCTCTCGGAGGGGGACCGGGGAGCTGTTTTTT.

This clonotype was picked up one time. The CDR3 loop reads CASSSSVGLFTEAFF. CDR3 nucleotide sequence: TGTGCCAGCAGTTCTTCCGTGGGATTGTTCACTGAAGCTTTCTTT. The genes are TRBV6-5 and TRBJ1-1; no reliable D call. The germline V gene encodes CDR1 MNHEY and CDR2 SVGAGI. The CDR3 length is 15 residues. Trimming removed 4 bases at V and 4 bases at J, with 16 bases between.

The rearrangement joins TRBV11-2 to TRBJ1-6; possible D gene TRBD1, 5 bases. The CDR3 spans 19 residues. Germline values: CDR1 SGHAT, CDR2 FQNNGV. V was shortened by 5 bases and J by 5 bases, with 25 bases between the two germline ends. CDR3 in DNA: TGTGCCAGCAGCCGTCGACATAGGGGTGCAGGGCTTAATAATTCACCCCTCCACTTT. Translation: CASSRRHRGAGLNNSPLHF.

Sample share makes this clonotype large. The genes are TRBV7-2 and TRBJ2-1, with D unresolved. This CDR3 contains 13 residues. Germline CDR1 reads SGHTA; CDR2 reads FQGNSA. The V end was cut by 4 bases, the J end by 7 bases, with 11 bases between. The CDR3 protein is CASSSRGANEQFF. CDR3 bases: TGTGCCAGCAGCTCGAGAGGAGCAAATGAGCAGTTCTTC.

V and J are TRBV10-1 and TRBJ2-3, with D possibly TRBD1 on 7 matching bases. CDR3 length: 14 residues. V was pared by 6 bases and J by 0 bases, with 10 bases between. Germline CDR1 WNHNN, CDR2 SYGVQD (reference sequence). The CDR3 here is CASSRGTSTDTQYF. CDR3 nucleotides: TGCGCCAGCAGCAGGGGGACTAGCACAGATACGCAGTATTTT.

V usage is TRBV10-3 and J usage is TRBJ2-7; possibly TRBD1 for D (6 bases). Germline CDR1 reads ENHRY; CDR2 reads SYGVKD. The V end was cut by 10 bases, the J end by 12 bases, with 19 bases between. CDR3 length equals 11 residues. This CDR3 is CASGQRDIAYF. In DNA form, the CDR3 reads TGTGCCAGCGGGCAACGGGACATAGCGTACTTC.

The chain couples TRBV28 to TRBJ2-3; no definite D call. V was pared by 2 bases and J by 4 bases, with 10 bases between. Germline V gene data show CDR1 as MDHEN and CDR2 as SYDVKM. The CDR3 consists of 14 residues. As DNA, the CDR3 is TGTGCCAGCAGTTTAGCGCACTCGGCAGATACGCAGTATTTT. It specifies CASSLAHSADTQYF.

This clonotype was detected a few times. The chain recombines TRBV20-1 with TRBJ1-1; 7 bases are shared with TRBD1. There are 12 residues in the CDR3. Germline values: CDR1 DFQATT, CDR2 SNEGSKA (reference sequence). The CDR3 protein is CSGQVWMGEAFF. CDR3 sequence (DNA): TGCAGCGGACAGGTTTGGATGGGTGAAGCTTTCTTT.

The rearrangement uses TRBV20-1 and TRBJ1-2; D remains unclear. The CDR3 consists of 12 residues. V lost 0 bases to trimming and J lost 5 bases, with 7 bases between them. Germline V gene lookup returns CDR1 DFQATT and CDR2 SNEGSKA (reference sequence). DNA for the CDR3: TGCAGTGCTAGAGATGCAGCGTATGGCTACACCTTC. Amino acid sequence: CSARDAAYGYTF.

Turning to this clonotype: This CDR3 fails to terminate in the conserved phenylalanine or tryptophan, so it likely reflects a read error. The chain carries TRBV19 and TRBJ1-5; TRBD1 matches 8 bases. The CDR3 has 15 amino acids. The germline gives CDR1 LNHDA, CDR2 SQIVND (reference sequence). V was pared by 7 bases and J by 2 bases, with 7 bases of the junction left unmatched. The CDR3 spells CASTVTGVGNQPQHS. The CDR3 DNA reads TGTGCCAGTACCGTGACAGGGGTAGGCAATCAGCCCCAGCATTCT.

V is TRBV2 and J is TRBJ1-3, with no clear D. Germline V gives CDR1 SNHLY, CDR2 FYNNEI. The V and J ends lost 6 bases and 4 bases respectively, with 10 bases between them. This CDR3 has 13 residues. CDR3 in amino acids: CASRTEGGNTIYF. For the CDR3, the DNA is TGTGCCAGCAGAACCGAGGGAGGAAACACCATATATTTT. Full variable domain (rest looked up from reference TRBV2 and TRBJ1-3): EPEVTQTPSHQVTQMGQEVILRCVPISNHLYFYWYRQILGQKVEFLVSFYNNEISEKSEIFDDQFSVERPDGSNFTLKIRSTKLEDSAMYFCASRTEGGNTIYFGEGSWLTVV.

The chain has TRBV7-9 and TRBJ2-3; possible D gene TRBD2, 5 bases. CDR1 is SEHNR and CDR2 is FQNEAQ in the germline V gene (reference sequence). The length of the CDR3 is 13 residues. V shed 5 bases and J shed 6 bases, with 12 bases lying between them. The CDR3 is CASSVMGADTQYF. CDR3 sequence (DNA): TGTGCCAGCAGCGTTATGGGAGCGGATACGCAGTATTTT.

The table lists this clonotype with a few counts. The rearrangement joins TRBV6-5 to TRBJ2-3, with 7 nucleotides matching TRBD2. Germline CDR1 reads MNHEY; CDR2 reads SVGAGI. The CDR3 is 16 residues long. J was trimmed by 0 bases and V by 2 bases; bases with no gene match: 5. The CDR3: CASSYRAGISTDTQYF. In DNA form, the CDR3 reads TGTGCCAGCAGTTACCGAGCGGGGATTAGCACAGATACGCAGTATTTT.

The chain links TRBV19 to TRBJ2-3; D is uncertain. V was trimmed by 5 bases and J by 0 bases, leaving 9 bases between them. Germline V gene data show CDR1 as LNHDA and CDR2 as SQIVND (reference sequence). The CDR3 runs 14 residues. The CDR3 loop is CASSSGWSTDTQYF. In DNA, the CDR3 is TGTGCCAGTAGTTCGGGCTGGAGCACAGATACGCAGTATTTT.

The chain links TRBV7-4 to TRBJ2-7, with TRBD1 as a possible D gene (7 bases). Trimming removed 1 base at V and 2 bases at J, with 15 bases between. CDR3 size: 16 residues. Germline-derived CDR1 and CDR2 are SGHVT and SQSDAQ. The CDR3 DNA sequence: TGTGCCAGCAGCTTAGAGGCACAGGGGAGGACCTACGAGCAGTACTTC. Translation: CASSLEAQGRTYEQYF.

The DNA for the CDR3 is TGTGCCAGCAGCAACGGAGATACGCAGTATTTT. This codes for CASSNGDTQYF. V gene TRBV21-1 combines with J gene TRBJ2-3. TRBV21-1 is recorded as a pseudogene. This CDR3 comprises 11 residues.

This clonotype was counted between two and nine times. This chain links TRBV20-1 with TRBJ2-1; TRBD2 matches 7 bases. V shed 2 bases and J 8 bases; nucleotides not matched to a gene: 3. The germline V gene has CDR1 DFQATT and CDR2 SNEGSKA (reference sequence). The CDR3 consists of 12 residues. The CDR3 spells CSARSGVDEQFF. The CDR3 DNA reads TGCAGTGCTAGAAGCGGGGTCGATGAGCAGTTCTTC.

The gene calls are TRBV27 and TRBJ1-2; D might be TRBD1 (5 bases). This CDR3 is 18 amino acids long. V was clipped by 0 bases and J by 1 base, with 18 bases between them. CDR1 is MNHEY and CDR2 is SMNVEV in the germline V gene (reference sequence). The CDR3 DNA reads as TGTGCCAGCAGTTTATCATCGGTCTCCCTTGGGGGTAACTATGGCTACACCTTC. Amino acid sequence: CASSLSSVSLGGNYGYTF.